A single sample gave rise to the 25 T cell receptor beta chains below, sequenced in a study of T cells in Graves' hyperthyroidism and ophthalmopathy. Template material for amplifying TCR beta CDR3 regions consisted of RNA transcripts. In the first-round RT-PCR of the TCR CDR3, the HTBI primer set was used. From the multiplex PCR reads, TCRdb called clonotypes with MiXCR, one entry per CDR3 protein. Among about 92,000 distinct CDR3 sequences, just over 50% were seen once, and the ten largest hold roughly 26%. Sequenced sample: blood. Receptors were obtained from a woman aged 40-49 years with Graves' hyperthyroidism.

At least ten counts were recorded for this clonotype. The V gene is TRBV7-8, the J gene TRBJ1-1; perhaps TRBD1 as D (6 bases). The CDR3 is 16 residues long. Trimming cost V 3 bases and J 6 bases, with 20 bases left between them. Germline assignment: CDR1 SGHVS and CDR2 FQNEAQ. CDR3 nucleotides: TGTGCCAGCAGCTTGTCCTCCGGGACATGGAGCGCTGAAGCTTTCTTT. Translated: CASSLSSGTWSAEAFF.

This clonotype was observed at least ten times. The chain couples TRBV20-1 to TRBJ2-3; D perhaps matches TRBD2 (5 bases). The CDR3 extends over 16 amino acids. Germline assignment: CDR1 DFQATT and CDR2 SNEGSKA (reference sequence). V was shortened by 6 bases and J by 1 base, with 20 bases between the two germline ends. Here the CDR3 reads CSAPRAAAEGTDTQYF. In DNA form, the CDR3 reads TGCAGTGCCCCCCGGGCAGCGGCGGAGGGCACAGATACGCAGTATTTT.

The chain combines TRBV20-1 with TRBJ2-5, with TRBD1 as a possible D gene (5 bases). The length of the CDR3 is 13 residues. With 1 base removed from V and 3 bases from J, the gap between germline ends came to 9 bases. Germline loops: CDR1 DFQATT, CDR2 SNEGSKA (reference sequence). CDR3 amino acids: CSARGGREETQYF. As DNA, the CDR3 is TGCAGTGCTAGAGGAGGCAGGGAAGAGACCCAGTACTTC.

Worth noting for this clonotype: The junction departs from the called germline gene at one end, perhaps through a read error. This chain links TRBV24-1 with TRBJ1-5, with a possible D match to TRBD1 (5 bases). Germline V gene lookup returns CDR1 KGHDR and CDR2 SFDVKD. The CDR3 has 15 amino acids. Here the CDR3 DNA reads TGTGCCACCAGCGCCAGCAGGGCTAGCAATCAGCCCCAGCGTTTT. Protein sequence: CATSASRASNQPQRF.

V gene TRBV20-1 combines with J gene TRBJ2-5, with 11 bases matching TRBD2. V lost 6 bases, J lost 4 bases, and 7 bases stayed unmatched. Germline values: CDR1 DFQATT, CDR2 SNEGSKA (reference sequence). This CDR3 is 14 amino acids long. This chain's CDR3 is CSAVLAGERETQYF. The CDR3 region has the DNA TGCAGTGCCGTACTAGCGGGAGAGCGAGAGACCCAGTACTTC.

This sequence joins TRBV20-1 and TRBJ2-5, with 8 bases matching TRBD1. Gene TRBJ2-7 matches the end of the DNA better, so the J call may be wrong. The length of the CDR3 is 11 residues. CDR1 is DFQATT, CDR2 SNEGSKA, per germline (reference sequence). Here the CDR3 reads CSATGAHEQYF. CDR3 bases: TGCAGTGCGACAGGGGCCCACGAGCAGTACTTC.

This clonotype appeared a single time. The rearrangement joins TRBV7-2 to TRBJ1-1; TRBD1 matches at 10 bases. Germline V gene data show CDR1 as SGHTA and CDR2 as FQGNSA. This CDR3 is built from 16 residues. Germline trimming cut 5 bases from V and 1 base from J; bases unmatched to any gene: 7. DNA of the CDR3: TGTGCCAGCAGCCCTGGACAGGGGGGGTGGAACACTGAAGCTTTCTTT. This encodes CASSPGQGGWNTEAFF.

The V call is TRBV20-1, the J call TRBJ2-5; 7 bases are a match to TRBD2. Germline V CDR1 and CDR2: DFQATT, SNEGSKA (reference sequence). V shed 6 bases, J shed 5 bases, and the junction held 3 bases outside the gene matches. The CDR3 runs to 11 residues. In nucleotides, the CDR3 is TGCAGTGCCGGGGAGGGTGAGACCCAGTACTTC. Translation gives CSAGEGETQYF.

With respect to this clonotype: A much bigger clone sits one base away, suggesting this may be a read error. V and J are TRBV7-9 and TRBJ1-2; TRBD1 might be the D (6 bases). Trimming took 6 bases from V and 8 from J, leaving 13 bases between them. The CDR3 totals 12 residues. CDR1 is SEHNR, CDR2 FQNEAQ, per germline (reference sequence). DNA for the CDR3: TGTGCCAGCAGTGAAGGCAGGGGAGGCTACACCTTC. Encoded protein: CASSEGRGGYTF.

As concerns this clonotype: The junction and the germline gene differ at one end; a read error may be behind it. This sequence joins TRBV7-9 and TRBJ2-7, with D perhaps given as TRBD1 or TRBD2 (5 bases each). Germline V lookup: CDR1 SEHNR, CDR2 FQNEAQ (reference sequence). The CDR3 has 14 amino acids. DNA for the CDR3: TGTGCCAGCAGCTTACGGGGCACCTCCTACGAGCAGTACTTT. This encodes CASSLRGTSYEQYF.

This clonotype was counted at least ten times. One end of the junction is discordant with germline, which a read error may explain. The chain links TRBV13 to TRBJ2-7, with TRBD2 matching over 11 bases. The CDR3 consists of 13 residues. Germline V lookup: CDR1 PRHDT, CDR2 FYEKMQ (reference sequence). The CDR3 DNA reads TGTGCCAGCAGCTTAGGCCGGACTAGCGGGCGACACTTC. It translates to CASSLGRTSGRHF.

The rearrangement links TRBV2 to TRBJ1-2; 10 bases are a match to TRBD1. Trimming removed 6 bases from V and 4 bases from J; junction bases left unmatched: 5. Germline V CDR1 and CDR2: SNHLY, FYNNEI. This CDR3 comprises 14 residues. The CDR3 spells CASRAGTGVYGYTF. In DNA form, the CDR3 reads TGTGCCAGCAGAGCCGGGACAGGGGTCTATGGCTACACCTTC.

J is TRBJ2-5 and V is TRBV9; D may be TRBD1 or TRBD2 (6 bases each). This CDR3 has 14 residues. Germline V gives CDR1 SGDLS, CDR2 YYNGEE. Trimming removed 5 bases from V and 3 bases from J, with 14 bases in between. In DNA form, the CDR3 reads TGTGCCAGCAGTATACAGGGCGGGGAAGAGACCCAGTACTTC. This translates into CASSIQGGEETQYF.

This clonotype appeared many times. CDR3 sequence (DNA): TGCAGCGTTGAAGAGAGATTAGCATTCACCTACGAGCAGTACTTC. Translated: CSVEERLAFTYEQYF. The genes are TRBV29-1 and TRBJ2-7; D gene unclear. V was shortened by 0 bases and J by 2 bases, with 14 bases between the two germline ends. Germline CDR1 is SQVTM and CDR2 is ANQGSEA. The CDR3 sequence is 15 residues long.

The gene calls are TRBV7-9 and TRBJ1-6, with D unresolved. The length of the CDR3 is 13 residues. V was shortened by 5 bases and J by 13 bases, with 15 bases between the two germline ends. CDR1 and CDR2 (germline): SEHNR, FQNEAQ (reference sequence). The CDR3 loop reads CASSEAGYQPLHF. The CDR3 DNA reads TGTGCCAGCAGCGAGGCGGGCTATCAGCCCCTCCACTTT.

The rearrangement joins TRBV7-2 to TRBJ1-2, with 10 nucleotides matching TRBD1. Germline V CDR1 and CDR2: SGHTA, FQGNSA. This CDR3 region has 16 residues. The V segment lost 1 base and the J segment 3 bases; nucleotides outside the gene matches: 5. The DNA of the CDR3 is TGTGCCAGCAGCTTAGTGGGACAGGGGATCGACTATGGCTACACCTTC. Its translation is CASSLVGQGIDYGYTF.

This clonotype was counted many times. The chain combines TRBV24-1 with TRBJ2-2; D unclear. This CDR3 is 13 amino acids long. The germline gives CDR1 KGHDR, CDR2 SFDVKD. The V end was cut by 5 bases, the J end by 2 bases, with 5 bases between. CDR3: CATSALNTGELFF. The CDR3 nucleotides read TGTGCCACCAGTGCCTTAAACACCGGGGAGCTGTTTTTT.

Concerning this clonotype: Given a much more abundant clone one base away, this may be a read error. This chain connects TRBV2 to TRBJ2-7, with D possibly matching TRBD2 (6 bases). This CDR3 is 13 amino acids long. Between the trimmed V and J ends, which lost 8 bases and 4 bases, there was a span of 15 bases. From germline, CDR1 is SNHLY and CDR2 FYNNEI. The DNA for the CDR3 is TGTGCCAGCTCACCTATCGGGAGTTACGAGCAGTACTTC. Residues: CASSPIGSYEQYF.

This clonotype was observed many times. This CDR3 is CASSPKGQALSGANVLTF. DNA of the CDR3: TGTGCCAGCAGTCCCAAGGGACAGGCACTTTCTGGGGCCAACGTCCTGACTTTC. This chain uses TRBV27 with TRBJ2-6; 8 bases fit TRBD1. Germline CDR1 MNHEY, CDR2 SMNVEV (reference sequence). This CDR3 contains 18 residues. The junction had 10 bases not matched to a gene; V was cut back by 5 bases and J by 1 base.

Remarks on this clonotype: A much more abundant neighbour one base away suggests this may be a read error. The chain couples TRBV5-1 to TRBJ2-5, with a tentative D call TRBD2 (6 bases). From germline, CDR1 is SGHRS and CDR2 YFSETQ. The V gene lost 0 bases and the J gene lost 7 bases, with 19 bases spanning the gap. The CDR3 is made up of 16 amino acids. The CDR3 is CASSLDSGTPSRTQYF. The CDR3 DNA sequence: TGCGCCAGCAGCTTGGACTCCGGGACTCCATCGAGGACCCAGTACTTC.

In its sample, this clonotype was seen a few times. Possible read error: a much larger clone is one base away. It is likely a read error, because the conserved phenylalanine at the end of the CDR3 is missing. The chain links TRBV7-9 to TRBJ2-7, with 9 positions matching TRBD2. The junction had 5 bases not matched to a gene; V was cut back by 0 bases and J by 5 bases. Germline loops: CDR1 SEHNR, CDR2 FQNEAQ (reference sequence). This CDR3 region has 15 residues. In DNA form, the CDR3 reads TGTGCCAGCAGCTTAGCCTCCGGGACTAGCAACGAGCAGTACTCC. This codes for CASSLASGTSNEQYS.

This clonotype showed up many times. The CDR3 coding sequence is TGTGCCAGCAGCGAGACTCAGGGAACAGATGGCTACACCTTC. Its translation is CASSETQGTDGYTF. The chain joins TRBV9 to TRBJ1-2, with D perhaps TRBD1 (5 bases). The germline V gene has CDR1 SGDLS and CDR2 YYNGEE. Trimming stripped 3 bases from V and 6 bases from J, with 15 bases between. The length of the CDR3 is 14 residues.

This clonotype was counted many times. The V gene is TRBV20-1, the J gene TRBJ2-2, with 7 bases matching TRBD2. The ends lost 5 bases at V and 1 base at J; junction bases unmatched: 10. CDR1 is DFQATT and CDR2 is SNEGSKA in the germline V gene (reference sequence). The length of the CDR3 is 16 residues. The CDR3 reads CSAGLDGLENTGELFF. The CDR3 DNA is TGCAGTGCTGGACTAGACGGGTTAGAGAACACCGGGGAGCTGTTTTTT.

This clonotype was seen ten or more times. This chain joins TRBV12-3 or TRBV12-4 and TRBJ1-4, with a possible D match to TRBD1 (6 bases). This CDR3 spans 16 amino acids. Trimming shortened V by 6 bases and J by 7 bases, and 21 bases separated the two germline ends. The CDR3: CASSRFQTGAAEKLFF. The CDR3 DNA reads as TGTGCCAGCAGCCGATTTCAGACAGGTGCTGCTGAAAAACTGTTTTTT.

J is TRBJ1-6 and V is TRBV5-1, with 7 bases that match TRBD1. After removal of 3 bases from V and 8 bases from J, the junction contained 8 bases not matched to a gene. The CDR3 is made up of 15 amino acids. Germline V gives CDR1 SGHRS, CDR2 YFSETQ. The DNA of the CDR3 is TGCGCCAGCAGCTCCTACAGGGGTGGCGATTCACCCCTCCACTTT. Translation: CASSSYRGGDSPLHF.